Sequencing of this T cell receptor beta chain was carried out in a study of T cells in Graves' hyperthyroidism and ophthalmopathy. RNA transcripts were the template for amplifying TCR beta CDR3 regions. HTBI primers were the set used in a first-round RT-PCR of the TCR CDR3. TCRdb processed the multiplex PCR reads anew with MiXCR; each CDR3 protein has one entry. The table lists more than 450,000 distinct CDR3 sequences, just under 20% of them singletons. The CDR3 sequence is 14 residues long. Per the germline V gene, CDR1 is SGHTA and CDR2 is FQGNSA. Based on clinical symptoms, serum thyroxine and TRAb, thyroid ultrasound and orbital computed tomography, diagnoses were reached. A roughly 10 ml volume of fresh peripheral blood provided the PBMCs. The study's findings and limits: Model output signaled ophthalmopathy a median around 5.9 months ahead of onset. Within blood appeared most thyroid clonotypes that had expanded above 0.001.

Note on this clonotype: Its antigen remains unidentified. A much larger clone differs by one base, so this may be a read error.

Material for sequencing was blood. The chain employs TRBV7-2 and TRBJ2-5, with a tentative D call TRBD2 (6 bases). This TCR was sampled from a man aged 35 to 55 with Graves' ophthalmopathy. As DNA, the CDR3 is TGTGCCAGCAGCTTGGACTCAGCCCGGGAGACCCGGTACTTC. The encoded protein is CASSLDSARETRYF.